This TCR beta chain was recovered during a study of CD4 T cells in relation to SARS-CoV-2 and coronaviruses. The unexposed donors gave CD4+ T cells in about 2011-2019, prior to COVID-19. After about 10 days of culture, CD4+ T cells were isolated. Turning to this clone: Its antigen remains unidentified.

V was shortened by 6 bases and J by 4 bases, with 9 bases between the two germline ends. There are 12 residues in the CDR3. Germline CDR1 is MNHEY and CDR2 is SVGAGI. The protocol was immunoSEQ multiplex PCR, while the TCRdb copy is restricted to in-frame clones and leaves out a portion. Of 15,000 to 18,000 clones in the sample, 65% to 85% were seen once. Sequencing was done on a sample of CD4+ T cells from PBMCs, cultured in vitro. The genes are TRBV6-5 and TRBJ2-5; possibly TRBD1 or TRBD2 for D (5 bases each). The TCR was taken from a human donor in good health. The CDR3 nucleotides read TGTGCCAGCAGCCTCGGGACAGAGACCCAGTACTTC. Translation: CASSLGTETQYF.